The clone carrying this T cell receptor (beta chain) was observed a few times. The antigen is unknown. This sample is part of a study of beta chain features in type 1 diabetes. Study-wide results and caveats: TCRB CDR3 length was moderately but significantly reduced in all four CD4+ subsets of Type 1 diabetes patients.

TCRB transcripts that were expressed got sequenced, as all of the isolated RNA had been reverse transcribed. TCRdb's copy holds only in-frame clones and misses some; the assay was immunoSEQ multiplex PCR. The data contain roughly 700,000 clones, around an eighth of them seen just once; the ten biggest clones take up approximately 0.022%. The germline gives CDR1 SEHNR, CDR2 FQNEAQ (reference sequence). The CDR3 totals 12 residues. Trimming took off 1 base at V and 10 bases at J, with 8 bases between the two ends. The TCR was taken from a man between 18 and 35 years old with type 1 diabetes. This chain joins TRBV7-9 and TRBJ2-1; D may be TRBD2 (6 bases). What was sequenced was naive CD4+ T cells from blood. The CDR3 reads CASSLVGLEQFF. CDR3 coding DNA: TGTGCCAGCAGCTTAGTGGGACTCGAGCAGTTCTTC.